Each of the 14 T cell receptor beta chains below was sequenced from the same sample in a study of CD8+ T cells in alopecia areata. Investigators isolated RNA and reverse transcribed it into cDNA to act as the sequencing template. Sequencing used immunoSEQ multiplex PCR; TCRdb keeps in-frame clones, though not all of them. The sample shows about 250,000 clones, roughly two thirds of them seen only once. The material was CD4+ T cells sorted from blood, obtained at week 0. These receptors came from a human donor with alopecia areata.

Here the CDR3 reads CASSIGTDYGYTF. CDR3 DNA: TGTGCCAGCAGCATCGGGACAGACTATGGCTACACCTTC. The rearrangement joins TRBV2 to TRBJ1-2; the match to TRBD1 covers 7 bases. This CDR3 spans 13 amino acids. Germline V gene data show CDR1 as SNHLY and CDR2 as FYNNEI. The trim removed 6 bases at V and 3 bases at J, leaving 4 bases unmatched.

This chain connects TRBV29-1 to TRBJ2-5, with 8 bases fitting TRBD1. After removal of 8 bases from V and 6 bases from J, the junction contained 14 bases not matched to a gene. The CDR3 covers 14 residues. Germline CDR1 SQVTM, CDR2 ANQGSEA. CDR3 coding DNA: TGCAGCATGACTCCCGGACAGGGAAGTCAGACCCAGTACTTC. Its translation is CSMTPGQGSQTQYF.

The gene calls are TRBV19 and TRBJ1-5; D gene unclear. The CDR3 length is 14 residues. Germline V gene sequence: CDR1 LNHDA, CDR2 SQIVND (reference sequence). Trimming removed 2 bases at V and 2 bases at J, with 7 bases between. The CDR3 sequence: CASSIWRGNQPQHF. In DNA form, the CDR3 reads TGTGCCAGTAGTATATGGAGGGGCAATCAGCCCCAGCATTTT.

Regarding this clone: The sample carries other DNA sequences with the same CDR3. V usage is TRBV29-1 and J usage is TRBJ1-1; no reliable D call. Germline CDR1 SQVTM, CDR2 ANQGSEA. Trimming removed 4 bases from V and 1 base from J, with 7 bases in between. There are 12 residues in the CDR3. CDR3 coding DNA: TGCAGCGTTGTTCGGGGGAACACTGAAGCTTTCTTT. Its protein is CSVVRGNTEAFF.

This chain joins TRBV5-1 and TRBJ1-3, with D hard to call. Germline CDR1 SGHRS, CDR2 YFSETQ. V dropped 4 bases and J dropped 0 bases, with 11 bases sitting between them. There are 15 residues in the CDR3. CDR3 nucleotide sequence: TGCGCCAGCAGCACGGACGGCTACTCTGGAAACACCATATATTTT. This sequence encodes CASSTDGYSGNTIYF. The full variable domain, its missing parts supplied by reference TRBV5-1 and TRBJ1-3, is KAGVTQTPRYLIKTRGQQVTLSCSPISGHRSVSWYQQTPGQGLQFLFEYFSETQRNKGNFPGRFSGRQFSNSRSEMNVSTLELGDSALYLCASSTDGYSGNTIYFGEGSWLTVV.

Remarks on this clone: Other DNA sequences from this sample encode an identical CDR3 as well. The genes are TRBV7-9 and TRBJ2-7; weak D call: TRBD1 (6 bases). Deletions cut 2 bases from V and 4 bases from J, with 6 bases between. Germline V gene sequence: CDR1 SEHNR, CDR2 FQNEAQ (reference sequence). The CDR3 runs to 12 residues. CDR3 sequence reads: CASSLTGYEQYF. CDR3 DNA sequence: TGTGCCAGCAGCTTAACAGGGTACGAGCAGTACTTC. Looking up the rest from reference TRBV7-9 and TRBJ2-7 gives the full variable domain: DTGVSQNPRHKITKRGQNVTFRCDPISEHNRLYWYRQTLGQGPEFLTYFQNEAQLEKSRLLSDRFSAERPKGSFSTLEIQRTEQGDSAMYLCASSLTGYEQYFGPGTRLTVT.

The chain joins TRBV27 to TRBJ1-2; D remains ambiguous. V gave up 5 bases and J gave up 8 bases, with 12 bases separating them. The CDR3 has 12 residues. The V gene's germline CDR1 is MNHEY and CDR2 SMNVEV (reference sequence). The CDR3 DNA is TGTGCCAGCAGTGCCACTAGACGGGGCTACACCTTC. Protein sequence: CASSATRRGYTF.

This clone occurred a few times. The chain is built from TRBV11-2 and TRBJ2-3, with D possibly TRBD2 on 5 matching bases. V lost 5 bases and J lost 1, with 13 bases in between. CDR1 is SGHAT and CDR2 is FQNNGV in the germline V gene. This CDR3 contains 15 residues. CDR3 residues: CASSAREPGTDTQYF. Here the CDR3 DNA reads TGTGCCAGCAGCGCCCGGGAACCGGGCACAGATACGCAGTATTTT.

This rearrangement joins TRBV10-3 to TRBJ1-6; 9 bases are shared with TRBD1. Looked up from germline, CDR1 is ENHRY and CDR2 is SYGVKD. The CDR3 length is 15 residues. The V segment lost 4 bases and the J segment 9 bases; nucleotides outside the gene matches: 7. The CDR3 coding sequence is TGTGCCATCAGTGGGGACAGGGCTGGAGGTTCACCCCTCCACTTT. Residues: CAISGDRAGGSPLHF.

The chain has TRBV27 and TRBJ1-5, with TRBD1 as a possible D gene (6 bases). Per germline, CDR1 MNHEY and CDR2 SMNVEV (reference sequence). The V end lost 5 bases, the J end lost 3 bases, and 14 bases lay between the germline ends. This CDR3 is 15 amino acids long. This chain's CDR3 is CASSPRTVSNQPQHF. Here the CDR3 DNA reads TGTGCCAGCAGTCCCAGGACAGTTTCCAATCAGCCCCAGCATTTT.

The V call is TRBV7-9, the J call TRBJ1-6; D is ambiguous. Germline V CDR1 and CDR2: SEHNR, FQNEAQ (reference sequence). The CDR3 sequence is 14 residues long. V lost 4 bases to trimming and J lost 14 bases, with 18 bases between them. Here the CDR3 reads CASSSSNGPGALHF. DNA of the CDR3: TGTGCCAGCAGCTCCTCAAACGGTCCCGGGGCCCTCCACTTT.

This clone was recorded a few times. This rearrangement joins TRBV7-9 to TRBJ2-5; the D gene is possibly TRBD1 (5 bases). The germline V gene has CDR1 SEHNR and CDR2 FQNEAQ (reference sequence). The CDR3 spans 14 residues. The V end was cut by 1 base, the J end by 5 bases, with 11 bases between. The CDR3 loop reads CASSLDPGMETQYF. The DNA of the CDR3 is TGTGCCAGCAGCTTAGATCCAGGGATGGAGACCCAGTACTTC.

The chain joins TRBV4-1 to TRBJ2-1; 11 nucleotides match TRBD2. Germline values: CDR1 MGHRA, CDR2 YSYEKL. This CDR3 has 16 amino acids. The junction had 3 bases not matched to a gene; V was cut back by 0 bases and J by 5 bases. CDR3 amino acids: CASSQDRLAGNNEQFF. CDR3 sequence (DNA): TGCGCCAGCAGCCAAGACAGACTAGCGGGGAACAATGAGCAGTTCTTC.

The chain is built from TRBV18 and TRBJ2-5, with D possibly being TRBD1 (6 bases). V was shortened by 2 bases and J by 2 bases, with 15 bases between the two germline ends. Germline V gene sequence: CDR1 KGHSH, CDR2 LQKENI. This CDR3 is built from 16 residues. The chain's CDR3 is CASSPKGDRRQETQYF. DNA for the CDR3: TGTGCCAGCTCACCAAAAGGTGACAGGCGACAAGAGACCCAGTACTTC.